This T cell receptor beta chain comes out of a study of regulatory T cells in long-lasting Graves disease. Broader study findings: TRBV28 was favored in persistent disease, as were TRBJ1-2 and TRBJ2-5.

Time point described: persistent/refractory GD, antithyroid drugs over 5 years with positive TRAb. From RNA extracted from PBMCs, the TCR library was made. American Thyroid Association guidelines were used to diagnose Graves' disease. As a group, patients came from one endocrinology department in Xi'an, China. In regard to this clonotype: What it binds is not known.

HTBI primers from iRepertoire and Arm-PCR of CDR3 regions yielded the TCR beta libraries. TCRdb called the multiplex PCR reads again in MiXCR, with one record for every CDR3 protein. The table has fewer than 400,000 distinct CDR3 sequences, about 20% seen once. The CDR3 sequence is 14 residues long. Germline V CDR1 and CDR2: MNHEY, SMNVEV (reference sequence). V dropped 2 bases and J dropped 6 bases, with 11 bases sitting between them. The material was peripheral blood mononuclear cells (PBMCs), obtained when the disease was refractory, from a patient treated with antithyroid drugs. The sequence was obtained from a female donor with Graves disease. The chain carries TRBV27 and TRBJ2-1; TRBD2 is a possible D gene (5 bases). The CDR3 nucleotides read TGTGCCAGCAGTTTAGTGGGGAGTAGCAATGAGCAGTTCTTC. It translates to CASSLVGSSNEQFF.